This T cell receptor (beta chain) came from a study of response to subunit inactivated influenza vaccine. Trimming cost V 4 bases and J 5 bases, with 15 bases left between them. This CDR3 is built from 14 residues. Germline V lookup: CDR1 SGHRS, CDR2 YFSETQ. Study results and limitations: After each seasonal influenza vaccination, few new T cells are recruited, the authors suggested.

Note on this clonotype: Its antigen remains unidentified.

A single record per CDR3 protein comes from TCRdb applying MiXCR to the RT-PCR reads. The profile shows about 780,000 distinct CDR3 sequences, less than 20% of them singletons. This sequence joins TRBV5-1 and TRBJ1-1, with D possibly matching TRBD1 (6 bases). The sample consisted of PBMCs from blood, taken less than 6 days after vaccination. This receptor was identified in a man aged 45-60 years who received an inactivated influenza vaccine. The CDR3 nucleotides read TGCGCCAGCAGCATTGGGGGCCTAGGGACTGAAGCTTTCTTT. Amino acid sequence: CASSIGGLGTEAFF.